The TCR beta chain described here comes from a study of cytomegalovirus exposure and HLA in healthy donors. Overall study: The Caucasian-associated ancestry cluster held around 81% of over 350 genotyped donors.

With 60 Vbeta and 13 Jbeta primers, the PCR was carried out. Here immunoSEQ multiplex PCR was the method, and the copy in TCRdb shows in-frame clones only, minus some. The sample holds 150,000 or so clones, around 75% seen once. V was trimmed by 3 bases and J by 5 bases, leaving 13 bases between them. From germline, CDR1 is LNHNV and CDR2 YYDKDF (reference sequence). The CDR3 totals 14 residues. The material sequenced was PBMCs. This clonotype was sampled from a male donor in good health and CMV-seronegative. The chain combines TRBV15 with TRBJ1-2; possibly TRBD1 for D (5 bases). This CDR3 is CATSSPDRVYGYTF. For the CDR3, the DNA is TGTGCCACCAGCAGCCCCGACAGAGTATATGGCTACACCTTC. Combining the CDR3 with reference TRBV15 and TRBJ1-2 gives the whole variable domain DAMVIQNPRYQVTQFGKPVTLSCSQTLNHNVMYWYQQKSSQAPKLLFHYYDKDFNNEADTPDNFQSRRPNTSFCFLDIRSPGLGDTAMYLCATSSPDRVYGYTFGSGTRLTVV.